The next 5 T cell receptor beta chains were all read from a single sample in a study of T cell responses to AZD1222 COVID-19 vaccine. Clones were read by immunoSEQ multiplex PCR, and TCRdb kept only the in-frame ones, dropping some. The sample contains around 130,000 clones, roughly nine tenths of which appear only once. The material sequenced was peripheral blood, taken 28 days after the second AZD1222 dose. Receptors originate from an adult who received the AZD1222 COVID-19 vaccine.

CDR3 region: CASTADASTDTQYF. As DNA, the CDR3 is TGTGCCAGCACCGCGGATGCTAGCACAGATACGCAGTATTTT. This sequence joins TRBV7-2 and TRBJ2-3; D not certain. The CDR3 spans 14 residues. Trimming removed 7 bases at V and 0 bases at J, with 11 bases between. Germline assignment: CDR1 SGHTA and CDR2 FQGNSA.

The rearrangement links TRBV7-9 to TRBJ1-2, with D unresolved. The length of the CDR3 is 13 residues. V was trimmed by 8 bases and J by 7 bases, leaving 17 bases between them. In germline, CDR1 is SEHNR, CDR2 FQNEAQ (reference sequence). This CDR3 is CASQGNLLRGYTF. The CDR3 bases are TGTGCCAGCCAAGGGAACTTATTGCGTGGCTACACCTTC.

The V gene is TRBV11-2, the J gene TRBJ2-1; 8 bases line up with TRBD2. The J segment lost 4 bases and the V segment lost 5 bases, leaving 7 bases of the junction unmatched. The CDR3 covers 15 residues. The germline gives CDR1 SGHAT, CDR2 FQNNGV. The CDR3 loop is CASSAGLADYNEQFF. In DNA form, the CDR3 reads TGTGCCAGCAGCGCCGGACTAGCAGATTACAATGAGCAGTTCTTC.

The chain recombines TRBV2 with TRBJ1-5; D is possibly TRBD1 (6 bases). This CDR3 region has 13 residues. Germline loops: CDR1 SNHLY, CDR2 FYNNEI. The V end was cut by 5 bases, the J end by 5 bases, with 10 bases between. The CDR3 DNA sequence: TGTGCCAGCAGTTACAGGGTTGATCAGCCCCAGCATTTT. This sequence encodes CASSYRVDQPQHF.

The chain links TRBV3-1 (or the pseudogene TRBV3-2) to TRBJ2-5, with TRBD2 matching 11 bases. Germline lookup yields CDR1 LGHDT and CDR2 YNNKEL (reference sequence). Losses at the gene ends were 7 bases for V and 5 bases for J; bases not matched to a gene: 9. This CDR3 comprises 15 residues. The CDR3 DNA follows: TGTGCCAGCACCTTTAGCGGGGGGGCCGGGGAGACCCAGTACTTC. It codes for CASTFSGGAGETQYF.